Listed here are 30 T cell receptor beta chains from one sample, sequenced in a study of identical twins. A single record per CDR3 protein comes from TCRdb applying MiXCR to the 5' RACE reads. Here the sample spans roughly 540,000 distinct CDR3 sequences, approximately 22% being singletons. These same records also appear under a second study, on T cells expressing NK-cell markers.

Material: CD4+ T cells sorted from blood. The receptors were sampled from a young woman in good health.

The V gene is TRBV24-1, the J gene TRBJ2-3; 10 bases match TRBD2. The CDR3 runs to 16 residues. Germline trimming cut 6 bases from V and 2 bases from J; bases unmatched to any gene: 7. Germline loops: CDR1 KGHDR, CDR2 SFDVKD. The CDR3 loop reads CATSSSSGRNTDTQYF. As DNA, the CDR3 is TGTGCCACCAGTTCTAGTAGCGGGAGGAACACAGATACGCAGTATTTT.

This chain joins TRBV10-3 and TRBJ2-2, with 9 bases fitting TRBD1. This CDR3 has 17 amino acids. Trimming cost V 2 bases and J 0 bases; bases outside gene matches: 4. The V gene's germline CDR1 is ENHRY and CDR2 SYGVKD. The CDR3 region is CAISEPDRGTNTGELFF. CDR3 coding DNA: TGTGCCATCAGTGAGCCGGACAGGGGAACGAACACCGGGGAGCTGTTTTTT.

This sequence joins TRBV20-1 and TRBJ1-4, with D possibly matching TRBD1 (6 bases). Germline values: CDR1 DFQATT, CDR2 SNEGSKA (reference sequence). Trimming pared 6 bases from V and 5 bases from J, leaving 16 bases between. The CDR3 contains 14 residues. In DNA, the CDR3 is TGCAGTGCCCAGAGGGGGGGCACCAATGAAAAACTGTTTTTT. Residues: CSAQRGGTNEKLFF.

This clonotype was seen more than once but under ten times. This chain connects TRBV7-9 to TRBJ1-1, with 10 bases that match TRBD1. The CDR3 runs 16 residues. From germline, CDR1 is SEHNR and CDR2 FQNEAQ (reference sequence). V trimming: 4 bases; J trimming: 4 bases; junction bases outside the gene matches: 9. CDR3 amino acids: CASSWPLGDRGTEAFF. The CDR3 coding sequence is TGTGCCAGCAGCTGGCCCTTGGGGGACAGGGGCACTGAAGCTTTCTTT.

The chain is built from TRBV9 and TRBJ2-1; D remains unclear. The V gene lost 3 bases and the J gene lost 5 bases, with 12 bases spanning the gap. Germline CDR1 and CDR2: SGDLS and YYNGEE. The length of the CDR3 is 14 residues. The CDR3 region has the DNA TGTGCCAGCAGCGCGGTGGGTAGGAACAATGAGCAGTTCTTC. Amino acid sequence: CASSAVGRNNEQFF.

This chain joins TRBV12-3 or TRBV12-4 and TRBJ1-5; D not certain. V was clipped by 0 bases and J by 5 bases, with 5 bases between them. The CDR3 spans 13 residues. CDR3: CASSLATDQPQHF. CDR3 DNA sequence: TGTGCCAGCAGTTTAGCCACGGATCAGCCCCAGCATTTT.

V gene TRBV20-1 combines with J gene TRBJ1-1; D is uncertain. The CDR3 consists of 10 residues. Germline CDR1 and CDR2: DFQATT and SNEGSKA (reference sequence). Trimming cost V 3 bases and J 9 bases, with 8 bases left between them. CDR3 sequence (DNA): TGCAGTGCTAGCTACACCCAAGCTTTCTTT. Translated: CSASYTQAFF.

This chain connects TRBV11-2 to TRBJ2-3; D is perhaps TRBD2 (6 bases). The CDR3 extends over 14 amino acids. Trimming cost V 5 bases and J 2 bases, with 11 bases left between them. The V gene's germline CDR1 is SGHAT and CDR2 FQNNGV. The CDR3 here is CASSRSGLTDTQYF. As DNA, the CDR3 is TGTGCCAGCAGCCGGAGCGGGCTCACAGATACGCAGTATTTT.

This clonotype has a handful of counts. The V and J genes are TRBV5-1 and TRBJ1-5; D might be TRBD1 (5 bases). Germline loops: CDR1 SGHRS, CDR2 YFSETQ. Trimming removed 0 bases from V and 2 bases from J, with 9 bases in between. The CDR3 spans 15 residues. CDR3 loop: CASSLGGAGNQPQHF. The DNA for the CDR3 is TGCGCCAGCAGCTTGGGGGGCGCGGGCAATCAGCCCCAGCATTTT.

This clonotype has just a few counts. This rearrangement joins TRBV29-1 to TRBJ2-7; 9 bases line up with TRBD1. The CDR3 runs 13 residues. Germline CDR1 SQVTM, CDR2 ANQGSEA. With V trimmed by 3 bases and J by 9 bases, 9 bases remained unmatched. The CDR3 spells CSVEDRGPGGQYF. DNA for the CDR3: TGCAGCGTTGAGGACAGGGGCCCGGGGGGGCAGTACTTC.

This clonotype was detected only a few times. J is TRBJ2-1 and V is TRBV6-1; TRBD2 aligns across 11 bases. Germline V gene data show CDR1 as MNHNS and CDR2 as SASEGT. This CDR3 contains 14 residues. The trim removed 8 bases at V and 10 bases at J, leaving 10 bases unmatched. The CDR3 nucleotides read TGTGCCAGCGCGCGGACTAGCGGGCTACCGGAGCAGTTCTTC. Protein: CASARTSGLPEQFF.

The rearrangement joins TRBV10-3 to TRBJ2-3, with D uncertain. With 3 bases removed from V and 0 bases from J, the gap between germline ends came to 4 bases. There are 13 residues in the CDR3. Germline V gene sequence: CDR1 ENHRY, CDR2 SYGVKD. This CDR3 is CAISDRSTDTQYF. CDR3 DNA: TGTGCCATCAGTGACAGGAGCACAGATACGCAGTATTTT.

This clonotype showed up just a few times. The chain is built from TRBV29-1 and TRBJ1-1; 10 positions agree with TRBD1. This CDR3 spans 15 amino acids. With V trimmed by 6 bases and J by 0 bases, 7 bases remained unmatched. The germline CDR1 and CDR2 sequences are SQVTM and ANQGSEA. CDR3 loop: CSVGTGASMNTEAFF. The CDR3 region has the DNA TGCAGCGTGGGGACAGGGGCGTCCATGAACACTGAAGCTTTCTTT.

This chain connects TRBV6-2 or TRBV6-3 to TRBJ2-7, with 8 bases identical to TRBD2. CDR3 length: 15 residues. J lost 4 bases, V lost 10 bases, and 15 bases had no gene match. Germline CDR1 is MNHEY and CDR2 is SVGEGT. For the CDR3, the DNA is TGTGCCACAAGAGGACACAGCGGGGGACTGTACGAGCAGTACTTC. Amino acids: CATRGHSGGLYEQYF.

This clonotype was counted between two and nine times. In nucleotides, the CDR3 is TGTGCCAGCAGTGGACACCAAAACACTGAAGCTTTCTTT. Encoded protein: CASSGHQNTEAFF. This sequence joins TRBV6-6 and TRBJ1-1; TRBD1 is a possible D gene (5 bases). With 5 bases removed from V and 2 bases from J, the gap between germline ends came to 9 bases. The germline V gene has CDR1 MNHNY and CDR2 SVGAGI (reference sequence). CDR3 size: 13 residues.

This CDR3 reads CASSSGTSGEQFF. CDR3 DNA sequence: TGTGCCAGCAGTTCCGGGACTAGCGGGGAGCAGTTCTTC. This chain joins TRBV12-3 or TRBV12-4 and TRBJ2-1; 12 bases fit TRBD2. The V segment lost 4 bases and the J segment 10 bases; nucleotides outside the gene matches: 2. This CDR3 has 13 residues.

V gene TRBV29-1 combines with J gene TRBJ2-3; the D is unclear. CDR1 SQVTM and CDR2 ANQGSEA come from the germline V gene. V lost 5 bases and J lost 1, with 13 bases in between. The length of the CDR3 is 14 residues. CDR3 coding DNA: TGCAGCGTTCTGGGCGCCGTCGGCACAGATACGCAGTATTTT. Its protein is CSVLGAVGTDTQYF.

V and J are TRBV9 and TRBJ1-2; D perhaps matches TRBD1 (6 bases). Germline lookup yields CDR1 SGDLS and CDR2 YYNGEE. CDR3 length: 14 amino acids. V lost 0 bases, J lost 8 bases, and 14 bases lay in between. CDR3 sequence (DNA): TGTGCCAGCAGCGTAGCAGGGGCGGGTGGCGGCTACACCTTC. This translates into CASSVAGAGGGYTF. Using reference TRBV9 and TRBJ1-2 for the parts outside the CDR3, the full variable domain is DSGVTQTPKHLITATGQRVTLRCSPRSGDLSVYWYQQSLDQGLQFLIQYYNGEERAKGNILERFSAQQFPDLHSELNLSSLELGDSALYFCASSVAGAGGGYTFGSGTRLTVV.

The table lists this clonotype with many counts. The chain couples TRBV24-1 to TRBJ2-3, with D unclear. This CDR3 contains 12 residues. The V end lost 5 bases, the J end lost 2 bases, and 4 bases lay between the germline ends. The germline CDR1 and CDR2 sequences are KGHDR and SFDVKD. CDR3 DNA: TGTGCCACCAGTGGGAACACAGATACGCAGTATTTT. The encoded protein is CATSGNTDTQYF.

This clonotype was seen a handful of times. The chain is built from TRBV20-1 and TRBJ1-1; D may be TRBD1 (5 bases). V was cut by 5 bases and J by 1 base, with 14 bases left in between. Per germline, CDR1 DFQATT and CDR2 SNEGSKA (reference sequence). CDR3 length equals 14 residues. The CDR3, as DNA: TGCAGTGCTCTTAAAGGGACGGGGAACACTGAAGCTTTCTTT. Translating gives CSALKGTGNTEAFF.

This clonotype was counted between two and nine times. This chain joins TRBV20-1 and TRBJ2-5, with 8 nucleotides matching TRBD2. CDR1 is DFQATT and CDR2 is SNEGSKA in the germline V gene (reference sequence). The CDR3 covers 13 residues. The ends lost 1 base at V and 10 bases at J; junction bases unmatched: 8. CDR3 nucleotide sequence: TGCAGTGCTAGAGTGAGCGGGAGTTTCGACCAGTACTTC. This codes for CSARVSGSFDQYF.

V usage is TRBV6-1 and J usage is TRBJ2-7; unclear D gene. The CDR3 consists of 12 residues. Germline values: CDR1 MNHNS, CDR2 SASEGT. With 6 bases removed from V and 2 bases from J, the gap between germline ends came to 8 bases. The chain's CDR3 is CASRNIPYEQYF. The CDR3, as DNA: TGTGCCAGCAGGAATATACCCTACGAGCAGTACTTC.

The chain employs TRBV4-3 and TRBJ2-5; 8 nucleotides agree with TRBD1. V lost 0 bases and J lost 5; bases outside the gene matches: 5. The CDR3 loop spans 15 amino acids. Germline V lookup: CDR1 LGHNA, CDR2 YSLEER. CDR3 in amino acids: CASSQESGGSETQYF. CDR3 DNA: TGCGCCAGCAGCCAAGAGTCAGGGGGCAGCGAGACCCAGTACTTC.

This rearrangement joins TRBV4-3 to TRBJ2-1; D remains ambiguous. In germline, CDR1 is LGHNA, CDR2 YSLEER. The CDR3 is 15 amino acids. Trimming stripped 1 base from V and 7 bases from J, with 14 bases between. CDR3 nucleotide sequence: TGCGCCAGCAGCCAAGGGCAAAGCACGGCGAATGAGCAGTTCTTC. It yields the protein CASSQGQSTANEQFF.

The chain couples TRBV20-1 to TRBJ1-5; D is unclear. Deletions cut 5 bases from V and 0 bases from J, with 5 bases between. Germline assignment: CDR1 DFQATT and CDR2 SNEGSKA (reference sequence). The CDR3 is made up of 12 amino acids. The CDR3 sequence: CSAVNSNQPQHF. CDR3 in DNA: TGCAGTGCTGTTAATAGCAATCAGCCCCAGCATTTT.

The V call is TRBV4-1, the J call TRBJ2-3; D perhaps matches TRBD2 (6 bases). CDR3 length equals 14 residues. Germline assignment: CDR1 MGHRA and CDR2 YSYEKL. With 10 bases removed from V and 0 bases from J, the gap between germline ends came to 14 bases. The CDR3 sequence: CATRRGPSTDTQYF. CDR3 sequence (DNA): TGCGCCACCAGGCGGGGACCTAGCACAGATACGCAGTATTTT.

This clonotype was detected ten times or more. The chain couples TRBV20-1 to TRBJ1-5; perhaps TRBD1 as D (5 bases). The CDR3 sequence is 13 residues long. The V gene lost 6 bases and the J gene lost 4 bases, with 13 bases spanning the gap. Germline V gene data show CDR1 as DFQATT and CDR2 as SNEGSKA (reference sequence). CDR3 loop: CSATAGGNQPQHF. Here the CDR3 DNA reads TGCAGTGCCACGGCGGGGGGGAATCAGCCCCAGCATTTT.

The genes are TRBV30 and TRBJ2-7, with TRBD1 matching over 10 bases. Germline trimming cut 2 bases from V and 4 bases from J; bases unmatched to any gene: 5. The CDR3 is 14 amino acids. In germline, CDR1 is GTSNPN, CDR2 SVGIG (reference sequence). CDR3: CAWSTGTGVYEQYF. DNA for the CDR3: TGTGCCTGGAGTACCGGGACAGGGGTTTACGAGCAGTACTTC.

This clonotype was seen only a few times. The V call is TRBV5-1, the J call TRBJ2-1, with D tentatively TRBD1 or TRBD2 (5 bases each). The CDR3 loop spans 15 amino acids. Trimming took off 1 base at V and 7 bases at J, with 15 bases between the two ends. CDR1 and CDR2 (germline): SGHRS, YFSETQ. The CDR3 loop reads CASSLSAAGWNEQFF. The CDR3 DNA is TGCGCCAGCAGCTTGTCAGCGGCAGGGTGGAATGAGCAGTTCTTC.

This clonotype was counted a few times. V and J are TRBV20-1 and TRBJ1-1; D gene uncertain. The CDR3 runs to 12 residues. Trimming removed 3 bases at V and 4 bases at J, with 9 bases between. Germline V gene sequence: CDR1 DFQATT, CDR2 SNEGSKA (reference sequence). CDR3 loop: CSASRGFTEAFF. The CDR3 nucleotides are TGCAGTGCTAGCCGGGGATTCACTGAAGCTTTCTTT.